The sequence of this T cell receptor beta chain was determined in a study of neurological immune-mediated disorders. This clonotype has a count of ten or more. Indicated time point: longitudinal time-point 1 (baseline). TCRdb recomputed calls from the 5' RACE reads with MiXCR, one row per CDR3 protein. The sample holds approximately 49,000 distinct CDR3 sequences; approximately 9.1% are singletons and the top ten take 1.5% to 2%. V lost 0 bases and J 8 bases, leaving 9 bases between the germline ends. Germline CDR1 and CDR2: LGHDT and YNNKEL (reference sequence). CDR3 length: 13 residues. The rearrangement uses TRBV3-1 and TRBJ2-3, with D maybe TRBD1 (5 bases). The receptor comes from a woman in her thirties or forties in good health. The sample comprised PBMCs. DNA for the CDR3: TGTGCCAGCAGCCAAGATGTGGGGCCTACGCAGTATTTT. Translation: CASSQDVGPTQYF.